This T cell receptor beta chain appears in the sequencing data of a study of blood T cell repertoires in COVID-19. Study context: COVID-19 samples, acute and convalescent, were from the United States, Italy and Spain. The cDNA or gDNA used as material had been derived from T cells, B-cell-depleted T cells, or PBMCs.

The CDR3 extends over 15 amino acids. Trimming left V 4 bases short and J 1 base short, with 14 bases between. CDR1 and CDR2 from the germline V gene are SGHRS and YFSETQ. In the original analysis: Quantification of nucleated cells was approximated via reference gene primer amplification. Assay used: immunoSEQ multiplex PCR; TCRdb lists only in-frame clones, some missing. That table gives V, J and clone size, and the DNA gave D and trimming. The sample records over 200,000 clones, about 90% being singletons. The genes are TRBV5-1 and TRBJ1-1; TRBD1 might be the D (5 bases). Sequencing used peripheral blood. The receptor's source is a man aged 60 to 75 with COVID-19, enrolled during active disease. The CDR3 reads CASSLNFRENTEAFF. CDR3 DNA: TGCGCCAGCAGCCTTAACTTCAGGGAGAACACTGAAGCTTTCTTT.